A single sample is the source of the 5 T cell receptor beta chains below, sequenced in a study of cytomegalovirus exposure and HLA in healthy donors. Primers included in the PCR were 60 Vbeta and 13 Jbeta primers. The method was immunoSEQ multiplex PCR; TCRdb's version includes in-frame clones alone and lacks a portion of them. The sample consists of 85,000 to 120,000 clones, over 70% of them appearing once. Input material: PBMCs. These receptors all stem from a boy between 5 and 17 years old in good health and CMV-seronegative.

The rearrangement links TRBV9 to TRBJ2-1; the match to TRBD1 covers 7 bases. Per germline, CDR1 SGDLS and CDR2 YYNGEE. This CDR3 is 17 amino acids long. V dropped 2 bases and J dropped 4; count of bases not matched to a gene: 12. DNA for the CDR3: TGTGCCAGCAGCGTGAGCCCGCACAGGGGAGCTTACAATGAGCAGTTCTTC. Translated, it gives CASSVSPHRGAYNEQFF.

J is TRBJ2-7 and V is TRBV7-9; 9 nucleotides agree with TRBD1. The CDR3 is made up of 14 amino acids. The ends lost 5 bases at V and 3 bases at J; junction bases unmatched: 5. CDR1 is SEHNR, CDR2 FQNEAQ, per germline (reference sequence). The CDR3 loop is CASSPSGQGYEQYF. For the CDR3, the DNA is TGTGCCAGCAGCCCTTCGGGACAGGGCTACGAGCAGTACTTC.

The rearrangement uses TRBV5-4 and TRBJ1-1; D is undetermined. Trimming pared 0 bases from V and 1 base from J, leaving 7 bases between. CDR1 and CDR2 (germline): SGHNT, YYREEE (reference sequence). This CDR3 is 14 amino acids long. CDR3 region: CASSLVAGNTEAFF. Written as DNA, the CDR3 is TGTGCCAGCAGCTTGGTAGCGGGGAACACTGAAGCTTTCTTT.

For this clone: Other DNA sequences within the sample encode an identical CDR3. The gene calls are TRBV30 and TRBJ1-6; TRBD1 is a possible D gene (5 bases). Germline assignment: CDR1 GTSNPN and CDR2 SVGIG (reference sequence). The germline V and J ends were trimmed by 4 bases and 7 bases, with 23 bases remaining between them. The CDR3 extends over 17 amino acids. CDR3 in amino acids: CAWTQSLRARRNSPLHF. The CDR3 DNA sequence: TGTGCCTGGACCCAAAGCCTCAGGGCTCGTAGAAATTCACCCCTCCACTTT.

This chain uses TRBV9 with TRBJ2-5; D gene unclear. Per germline, CDR1 SGDLS and CDR2 YYNGEE. Trimming pared 2 bases from V and 5 bases from J, leaving 10 bases between. The CDR3 runs to 13 residues. The CDR3 DNA reads as TGTGCCAGCAGCGTGTCCGCCAGGGAGACCCAGTACTTC. The encoded protein is CASSVSARETQYF.